These 9 T cell receptor beta chains were sequenced from one sample in a study of identical twins (dated by TCRdb to the mid-2010s). Library construction relied on 5' RACE. Sequencing was performed on an Illumina HiSeq 2000. The public sequencing data were trimmed at Q25 with fastp and processed into clonotypes with MiXCR by TCRdb, which kept only in-frame beta chains. Rows are combined by CDR3 protein, so each entry shows the most common genes and DNA. This sample gives under 900,000 distinct CDR3 sequences in total; 9% to 15% of them show up just once. Around 1.5% of the sample rests with the top ten. These data also formed part of another study, on yellow fever vaccine responses in identical twins.

The sample consisted of PBMCs. The receptors stem from a woman between 18 and 29 years old in good health.

This clonotype has only a few counts. V and J are TRBV11-2 and TRBJ2-4; maybe TRBD1 (5 bases). V lost 9 bases and J 0 bases, leaving 18 bases between the germline ends. Germline CDR1 and CDR2: SGHAT and FQNNGV. There are 16 residues in the CDR3. DNA for the CDR3: TGTGCCAGTCCGCAGGGAAGACCAGCAGCCAAAAACATTCAGTACTTC. Translated, it gives CASPQGRPAAKNIQYF.

The table lists this clonotype with many counts. The chain employs TRBV5-1 and TRBJ2-2; D may correspond to TRBD1 or TRBD2 (5 bases each). The CDR3 has 15 amino acids. V lost 4 bases and J 5 bases, leaving 15 bases between the germline ends. Germline V gene sequence: CDR1 SGHRS, CDR2 YFSETQ. CDR3 nucleotide sequence: TGCGCCAGCAGCCCCGGGACGGAATGGACCGGGGAGCTGTTTTTT. This sequence encodes CASSPGTEWTGELFF.

This clonotype occurred a few times. The chain combines TRBV11-2 with TRBJ2-7, with 7 bases matching TRBD1. With V trimmed by 5 bases and J by 0 bases, 13 bases remained unmatched. This CDR3 has 17 residues. The germline V gene has CDR1 SGHAT and CDR2 FQNNGV. The CDR3 bases are TGTGCCAGCAGCCCTAGCCCCTCCGGGACAGCCTCCTACGAGCAGTACTTC. The encoded protein is CASSPSPSGTASYEQYF.

The CDR3 DNA reads TGTGCCAGCAGTTTCTGGCTAGCGGGGGGGAATGAGCAGTTCTTC. Its protein product is CASSFWLAGGNEQFF. The V and J genes are TRBV27 and TRBJ2-1; 12 bases fit TRBD2. Germline CDR1 and CDR2: MNHEY and SMNVEV (reference sequence). Trimming at V came to 3 bases and at J to 7 bases, leaving 4 bases not matched to a gene. The CDR3 consists of 15 residues.

A few counts support this clonotype. The chain couples TRBV9 to TRBJ2-2; D is ambiguous. This CDR3 region has 16 residues. V dropped 4 bases and J dropped 3 bases, with 16 bases sitting between them. CDR1 and CDR2 (germline): SGDLS, YYNGEE. The DNA for the CDR3 is TGTGCCAGCAGCCTACGTCCTCTTCCCGACACCGGGGAGCTGTTTTTT. Protein product: CASSLRPLPDTGELFF.

This clonotype came up once. The chain employs TRBV6-1 and TRBJ2-1; TRBD2 matches at 13 bases. Germline assignment: CDR1 MNHNS and CDR2 SASEGT. This CDR3 spans 18 amino acids. V was pared by 7 bases and J by 4 bases, with 13 bases of the junction left unmatched. CDR3 loop: CASTPGGLAGKAYNEQFF. The CDR3 nucleotides are TGTGCCAGCACCCCTGGGGGACTAGCGGGAAAAGCTTACAATGAGCAGTTCTTC.

This clonotype was observed at least ten times. The chain uses TRBV25-1 and TRBJ2-3; 8 bases fit TRBD2. The CDR3 spans 16 residues. Germline V gene lookup returns CDR1 MGHDK and CDR2 SYGVNS. The J segment lost 4 bases and the V segment lost 3 bases, leaving 9 bases of the junction unmatched. The CDR3, as DNA: TGTGCCAGCAGTGACGGGTCGAGCGGGAGACCAGATACGCAGTATTTT. This sequence encodes CASSDGSSGRPDTQYF.

The chain uses TRBV7-2 and TRBJ2-1, with D possibly being TRBD1 (6 bases). V was pared by 5 bases and J by 10 bases, with 21 bases between. The germline V gene encodes CDR1 SGHTA and CDR2 FQGNSA. This CDR3 region has 15 residues. As DNA, the CDR3 is TGTGCCAGCAGCCCACCGGGACACCAAGTAGACGAGCAGTTCTTC. Translation: CASSPPGHQVDEQFF. Together with reference TRBV7-2 and TRBJ2-1, the CDR3 gives the full variable domain: GAGVSQSPSNKVTEKGKDVELRCDPISGHTALYWYRQSLGQGLEFLIYFQGNSAPDKSGLPSDRFSAERTGGSVSTLTIQRTQQEDSAVYLCASSPPGHQVDEQFFGPGTRLTVL.

This clonotype has a count of ten or more. The V gene is TRBV25-1, the J gene TRBJ2-5; D might be TRBD2 (6 bases). CDR3 length equals 14 residues. The V gene's germline CDR1 is MGHDK and CDR2 SYGVNS. V was clipped by 8 bases and J by 1 base, with 14 bases between them. CDR3: CASPRGSPQETQYF. DNA for the CDR3: TGTGCCAGCCCTCGGGGGAGCCCCCAAGAGACCCAGTACTTC.